This T cell receptor beta chain emerged from a study of T-cell reconstitution after alpha-beta-depleted transplantation in children listed by TCRdb under 2016. About the investigation overall: Using TCR repertoire profiling, the study quantitatively followed how T-cell immune reconstitution unfolded in children after TCRalphabeta/CD19-depleted allogeneic hematopoietic cell transplantation.

What the research found in general, with its limitations: In some patients, the high TCRbeta diversity seen at day 60 was put down to recipient T cells and intrathymic progenitors that had survived conditioning. The apparently early recovery of alphabetaT-cell counts about two months after transplant reportedly depended on only several hundred rapidly expanded clones that came from non-depleted graft cells. Hyperexpanded clone frequencies declined over subsequent months; after one year, T-cell counts and TCRbeta diversity were mostly attributed to newly produced T cells.

The sample's treatment or condition, from its label and the paper: allogeneic hematopoietic cell transplantation with graft depleted of TCRalphabeta T cells and CD19 B cells. The children who served as transplant recipients had been given grafts of TCRalphabeta/CD19-depleted allogeneic hematopoietic cells. Libraries were constructed by PCR. Instrument used: Illumina HiSeq 2500. TCR libraries were prepared with molecular barcoding, using unique molecular identifiers to normalize TCRbeta repertoire quantification. Starting from the raw public reads, TCRdb applied fastp trimming at Q25, assembled clones with MiXCR and retained in-frame beta chains. Records with the same CDR3 protein are collapsed into one entry carrying the most frequent genes and DNA. This sample gives around 240,000 distinct CDR3 sequences in total; approximately 8% of them show up just once. Almost 6.5% of the sample belongs to the ten largest clones.

This clonotype has a count of ten or more. No antigen is known for it. Base qualities are not provided; no much larger clone lies one nucleotide away. Including cysteine and phenylalanine, the CDR3 has 12 amino acids. The entry retains the CDR3 DNA only, 36 bases that are in frame from base 1. Reading the germline V gene (reference sequence) gives CDR1 MNHEY and CDR2 SMNVEV. Relative to germline, V is 5 bases shorter and J is 5 bases shorter, with 9 bases between their ends. Recombination joined TRBV27 with TRBJ1-2, with no reliable assignment of the D segment. This receptor was obtained from a male patient aged 10 to 17 who had a stem cell transplant for acute lymphoblastic leukemia, so the T cells may come from the graft donor. The starting material was PBMCs, mostly from graft donor cells, obtained 180 days after TCRalphabeta/CD19-depleted stem cell transplant. CDR3 protein: CASSPGSYGYTF. The nucleotide sequence is TGTGCCAGCAGTCCCGGGTCGTATGGCTACACCTTC.